This T cell receptor beta chain was obtained from a study of cytomegalovirus exposure and HLA in healthy donors. Study conclusions and caveats: Being productive about 87% or about 30% of the time was typical of most TCR beta V segments in an earlier analysis. Common viral pathogens (according to a later analysis) appeared linked to several of the most significant clusters.

CDR3 size: 13 residues. The V end lost 2 bases, the J end lost 1 base, and 5 bases lay between the germline ends. The germline CDR1 and CDR2 sequences are MDHEN and SYDVKM. Primers included in the PCR were 60 Vbeta and 13 Jbeta primers. Methods used by the authors: A follow-up analysis tallied 65 million to 80 million unique TCR beta chains, roughly 11 million shared. TCRdb's table, derived via immunoSEQ multiplex PCR, lists solely in-frame clones and lacks some. From that table come the V and J calls and clone size; the DNA was used to work out D and trimming. The sample has more than 110,000 clones, about 74% seen once. Notes on this clone: The antigen is undetermined.

The sequenced sample consisted of PBMCs. V usage is TRBV28 and J usage is TRBJ1-1; unclear D gene. The clonotype was recovered from a woman aged 50 to 65 in good health and CMV-seronegative. CDR3 sequence: CASSLRGNTEAFF. Here the CDR3 DNA reads TGTGCCAGCAGTTTAAGAGGGAACACTGAAGCTTTCTTT.